This section outlines one T cell receptor (beta chain) sequence together with its context. Methods used by the authors: By means of reference gene primer amplification, nucleated cell counts were estimated. Method: immunoSEQ multiplex PCR; TCRdb's copy keeps in-frame clones and lacks some. V, J and clone size were drawn from that table, and D and trimming were deduced from the DNA. The sample comprises about 170,000 clones, 86% of which are singletons, and about 7.3% rests with the top ten. V lost 2 bases and J lost 2, with 9 bases in between. Germline V gene data show CDR1 as MDHEN and CDR2 as SYDVKM. CDR3 length: 14 residues. The sample is drawn from a study of blood T cell repertoires in COVID-19.

Input material: peripheral blood. This receptor was obtained from a man aged 45-65 years with active or convalescent COVID-19. This chain joins TRBV28 and TRBJ1-2, with D unresolved. CDR3 sequence: CASSLNAGNYGYTF. In DNA, the CDR3 is TGTGCCAGCAGTTTAAACGCAGGCAACTATGGCTACACCTTC.